This entry describes one T cell receptor beta chain. Here immunoSEQ multiplex PCR was the method, and the copy in TCRdb shows in-frame clones only, minus some. The sample shows fewer than 120,000 clones, around nine tenths of them seen only once. Looked up from germline, CDR1 is SGHNT and CDR2 is YENEEA. V lost 1 base and J lost 1; bases outside the gene matches: 5. This CDR3 comprises 17 residues. This entry belongs to a study of T cell responses to AZD1222 COVID-19 vaccine. The sequencing used peripheral blood, collected 28 days after the second AZD1222 dose. This TCR was recovered from an adult who received the AZD1222 COVID-19 vaccine. This chain connects TRBV11-3 to TRBJ2-2; the match to TRBD1 covers 8 bases. DNA of the CDR3: TGTGCCAGCAGCTTAGGGACAGGGAAGGGGAACACCGGGGAGCTGTTTTTT. This encodes CASSLGTGKGNTGELFF.